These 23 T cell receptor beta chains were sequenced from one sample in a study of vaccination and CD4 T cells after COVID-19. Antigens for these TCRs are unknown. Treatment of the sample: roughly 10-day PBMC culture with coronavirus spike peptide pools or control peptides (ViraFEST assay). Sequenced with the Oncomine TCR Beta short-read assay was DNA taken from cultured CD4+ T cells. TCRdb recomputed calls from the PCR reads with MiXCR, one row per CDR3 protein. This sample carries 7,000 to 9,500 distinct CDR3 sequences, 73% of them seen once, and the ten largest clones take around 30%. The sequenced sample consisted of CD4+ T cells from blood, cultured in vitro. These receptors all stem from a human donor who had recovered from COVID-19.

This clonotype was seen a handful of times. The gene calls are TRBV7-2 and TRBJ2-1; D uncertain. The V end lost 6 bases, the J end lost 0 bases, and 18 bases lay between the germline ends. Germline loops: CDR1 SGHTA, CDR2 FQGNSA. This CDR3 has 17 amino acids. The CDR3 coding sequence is TGTGCCAGCAGTCCCTACCCTCGGGTTCCCTCCTACAATGAGCAGTTCTTC. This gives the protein CASSPYPRVPSYNEQFF.

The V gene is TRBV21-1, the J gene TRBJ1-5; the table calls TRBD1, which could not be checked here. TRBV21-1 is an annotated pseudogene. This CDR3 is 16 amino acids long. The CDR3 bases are TGTGCCAGCAGCACCCTGGGACAGGGATACAATCAGCCCCAGCATTTT. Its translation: CASSTLGQGYNQPQHF.

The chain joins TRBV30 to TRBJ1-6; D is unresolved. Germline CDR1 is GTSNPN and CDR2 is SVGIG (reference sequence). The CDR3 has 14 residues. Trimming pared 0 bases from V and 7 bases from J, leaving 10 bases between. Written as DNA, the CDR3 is TGTGCCTGGAGTGTAGGCCAAGCCAATTCACCCCTCCACTTT. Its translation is CAWSVGQANSPLHF.

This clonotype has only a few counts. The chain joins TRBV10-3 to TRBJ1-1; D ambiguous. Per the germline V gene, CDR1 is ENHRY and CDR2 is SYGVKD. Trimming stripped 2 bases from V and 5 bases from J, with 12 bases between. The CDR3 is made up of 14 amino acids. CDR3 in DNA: TGTGCCATCAGTGAGGGCCGAGGGAGTACTGAAGCTTTCTTT. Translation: CAISEGRGSTEAFF.

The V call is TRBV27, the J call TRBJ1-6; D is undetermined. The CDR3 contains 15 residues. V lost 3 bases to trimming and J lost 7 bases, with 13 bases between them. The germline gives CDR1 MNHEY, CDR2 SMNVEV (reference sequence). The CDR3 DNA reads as TGTGCCAGCAGTTTTGAGACCTCCGGGAATTCACCCCTCCACTTT. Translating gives CASSFETSGNSPLHF.

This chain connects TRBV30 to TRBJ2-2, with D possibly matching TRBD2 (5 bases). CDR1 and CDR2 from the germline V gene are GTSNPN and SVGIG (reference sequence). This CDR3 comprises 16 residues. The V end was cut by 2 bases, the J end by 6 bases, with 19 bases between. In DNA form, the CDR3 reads TGTGCCTGGAGTCCACGGGGTAGAGGGCGGGCCGGGGAGCTGTTTTTT. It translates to CAWSPRGRGRAGELFF. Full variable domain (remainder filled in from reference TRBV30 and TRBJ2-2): SQTIHQWPATLVQPVGSPLSLECTVEGTSNPNLYWYRQAAGRGLQLLFYSVGIGQISSEVPQNLSASRPQDRQFILSSKKLLLSDSGFYLCAWSPRGRGRAGELFFGEGSRLTVL.

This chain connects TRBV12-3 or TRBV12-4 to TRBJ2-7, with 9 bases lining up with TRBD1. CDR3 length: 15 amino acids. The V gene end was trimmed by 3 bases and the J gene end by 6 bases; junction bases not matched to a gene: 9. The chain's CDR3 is CASSFMGQGLSEQYF. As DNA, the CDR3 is TGTGCCAGCAGTTTTATGGGACAGGGTCTGTCCGAGCAGTACTTC.

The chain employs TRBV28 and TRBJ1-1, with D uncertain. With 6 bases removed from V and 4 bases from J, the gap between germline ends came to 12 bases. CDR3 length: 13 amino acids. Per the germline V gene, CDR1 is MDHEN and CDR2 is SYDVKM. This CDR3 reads CASRMWVGTEAFF. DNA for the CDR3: TGTGCCAGCAGGATGTGGGTCGGCACTGAAGCTTTCTTT.

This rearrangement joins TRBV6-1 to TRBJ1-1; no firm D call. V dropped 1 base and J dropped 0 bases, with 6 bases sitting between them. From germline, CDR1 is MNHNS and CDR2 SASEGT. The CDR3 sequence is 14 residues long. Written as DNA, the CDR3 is TGTGCCAGCAGTGAAGTGGGGTTGAACACTGAAGCTTTCTTT. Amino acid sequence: CASSEVGLNTEAFF.

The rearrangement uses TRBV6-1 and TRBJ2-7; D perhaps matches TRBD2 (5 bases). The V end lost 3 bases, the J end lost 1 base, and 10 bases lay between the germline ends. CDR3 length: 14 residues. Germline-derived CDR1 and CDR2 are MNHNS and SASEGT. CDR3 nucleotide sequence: TGTGCCAGCAGTGACGAGGGCCCATCCTACGAGCAGTACTTC. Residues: CASSDEGPSYEQYF.

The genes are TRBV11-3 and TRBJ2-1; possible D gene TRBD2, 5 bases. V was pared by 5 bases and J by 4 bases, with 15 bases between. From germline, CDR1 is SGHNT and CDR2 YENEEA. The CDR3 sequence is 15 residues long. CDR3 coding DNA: TGTGCCAGCAGCGGACTTGAACTCGGGTACAATGAGCAGTTCTTC. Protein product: CASSGLELGYNEQFF.

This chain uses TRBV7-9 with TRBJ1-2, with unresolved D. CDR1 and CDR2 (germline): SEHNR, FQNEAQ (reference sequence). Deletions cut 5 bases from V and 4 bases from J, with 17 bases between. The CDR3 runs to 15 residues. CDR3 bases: TGTGCCAGCAGCCCCCCCGTGGAGGGCACCTATGGCTACACCTTC. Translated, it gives CASSPPVEGTYGYTF.

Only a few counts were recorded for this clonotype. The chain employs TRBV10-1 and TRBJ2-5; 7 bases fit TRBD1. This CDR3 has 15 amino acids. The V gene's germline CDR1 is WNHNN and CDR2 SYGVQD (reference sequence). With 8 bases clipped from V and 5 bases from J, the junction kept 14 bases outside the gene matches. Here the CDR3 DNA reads TGCGCCAGCTCTGACACAGGGGCGGCAGGGGAGACCCAGTACTTC. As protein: CASSDTGAAGETQYF.

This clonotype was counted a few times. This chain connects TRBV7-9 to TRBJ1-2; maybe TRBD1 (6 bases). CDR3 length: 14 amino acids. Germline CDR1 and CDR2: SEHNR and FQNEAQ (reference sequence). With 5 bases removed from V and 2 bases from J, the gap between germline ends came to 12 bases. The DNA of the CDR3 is TGTGCCAGCAGCCCACTAACAGGGAACTATGGCTACACCTTC. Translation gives CASSPLTGNYGYTF.

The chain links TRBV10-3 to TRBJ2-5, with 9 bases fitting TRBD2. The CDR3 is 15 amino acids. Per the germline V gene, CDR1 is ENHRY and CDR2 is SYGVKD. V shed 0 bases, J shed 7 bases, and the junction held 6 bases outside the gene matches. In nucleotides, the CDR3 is TGTGCCATCAGTGAGTCGAGTAGCGGGAGTGCGACCCAGTACTTC. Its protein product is CAISESSSGSATQYF.

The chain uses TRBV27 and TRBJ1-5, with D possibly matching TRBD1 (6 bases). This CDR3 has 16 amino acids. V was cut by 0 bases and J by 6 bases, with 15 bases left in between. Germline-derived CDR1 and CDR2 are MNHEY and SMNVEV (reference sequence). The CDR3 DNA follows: TGTGCCAGCAGTTTATCGATCTCGGGGGCGGCTCAGCCCCAGCATTTT. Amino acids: CASSLSISGAAQPQHF.

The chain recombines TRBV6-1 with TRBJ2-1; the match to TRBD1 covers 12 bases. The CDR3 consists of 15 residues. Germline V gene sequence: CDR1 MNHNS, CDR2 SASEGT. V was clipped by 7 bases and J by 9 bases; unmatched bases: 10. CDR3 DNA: TGTGCCAGCATCCCGGGACAGGGGGCGCCCGGTGAGCAGTTCTTC. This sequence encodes CASIPGQGAPGEQFF.

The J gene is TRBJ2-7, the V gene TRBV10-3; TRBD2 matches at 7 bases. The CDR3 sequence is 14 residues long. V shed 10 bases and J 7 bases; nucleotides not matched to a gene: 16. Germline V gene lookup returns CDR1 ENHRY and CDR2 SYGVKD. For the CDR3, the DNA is TGTGCCAATAGAGCGGGGAAGACAGCCGGGGAGCAGTACTTC. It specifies CANRAGKTAGEQYF.

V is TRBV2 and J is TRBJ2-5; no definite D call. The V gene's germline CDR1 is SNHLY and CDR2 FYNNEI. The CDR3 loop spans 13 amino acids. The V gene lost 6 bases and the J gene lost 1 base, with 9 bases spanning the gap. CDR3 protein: CASRLSVQETQYF. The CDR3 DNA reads TGTGCCAGCAGATTGTCAGTCCAAGAGACCCAGTACTTC. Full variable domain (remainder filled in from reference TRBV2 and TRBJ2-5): EPEVTQTPSHQVTQMGQEVILRCVPISNHLYFYWYRQILGQKVEFLVSFYNNEISEKSEIFDDQFSVERPDGSNFTLKIRSTKLEDSAMYFCASRLSVQETQYFGPGTRLLVL.

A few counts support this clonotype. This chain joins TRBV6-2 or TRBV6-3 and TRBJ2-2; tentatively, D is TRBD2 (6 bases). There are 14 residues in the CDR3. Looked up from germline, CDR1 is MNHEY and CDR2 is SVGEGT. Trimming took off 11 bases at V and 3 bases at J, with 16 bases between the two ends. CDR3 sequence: CAGSGGRDTGELFF. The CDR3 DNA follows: TGTGCCGGCTCAGGAGGGCGGGACACCGGGGAGCTGTTTTTT.

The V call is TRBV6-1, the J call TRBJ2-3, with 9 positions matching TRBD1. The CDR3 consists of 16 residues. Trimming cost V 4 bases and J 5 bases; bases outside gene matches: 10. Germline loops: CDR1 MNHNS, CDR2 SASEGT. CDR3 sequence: CASSGDRVLSLDTQYF. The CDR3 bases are TGTGCCAGCAGTGGGGACAGGGTCCTCTCCCTAGATACGCAGTATTTT.

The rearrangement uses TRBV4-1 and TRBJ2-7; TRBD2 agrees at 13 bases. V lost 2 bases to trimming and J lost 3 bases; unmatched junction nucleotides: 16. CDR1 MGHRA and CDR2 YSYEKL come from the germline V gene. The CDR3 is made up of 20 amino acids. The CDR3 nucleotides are TGCGCCAGCAGCCAACCGCCACTACTAGCGGGAGGGATACTGTTCTACGAGCAGTACTTC. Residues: CASSQPPLLAGGILFYEQYF.

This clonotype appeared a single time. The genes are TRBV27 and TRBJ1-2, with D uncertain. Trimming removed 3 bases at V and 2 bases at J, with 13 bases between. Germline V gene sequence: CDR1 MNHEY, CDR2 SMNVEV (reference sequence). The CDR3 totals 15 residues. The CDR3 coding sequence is TGTGCCAGCAGTTTCCAGGCCGACCTGAACTATGGCTACACCTTC. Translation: CASSFQADLNYGYTF.